This T cell receptor (beta chain) was identified in a study of shared clonotypes between healthy human individuals. Broader study findings: Estimated richness was generally greater in naive than memory subsets. About 4.5% of naive CD4 clonotypes were common to four donors.

Using roughly 180 ng DNA, roughly 33,000 T cell genomes, the sorted-subset replicate PCRs were run. Profiling relied on immunoSEQ multiplex PCR, and the TCRdb table lists in-frame clones only, not all of them. The data contain about 2.2 million clones, 90% to 95% of them singletons. Details on this clone: Its antigen is unknown. In the same sample, other DNA sequences code for this CDR3.

The V and J ends lost 5 bases and 0 bases respectively, with 7 bases between them. The CDR3 consists of 13 residues. The germline V gene has CDR1 MNHEY and CDR2 SMNVEV (reference sequence). Terminally differentiated effector memory CD45RA+ cells were excluded from the naive CD8 cells, which were CD45RO-negative and positively selected for CCR7. Only Caucasian adults living in Nashville, Tennessee served as donors. The sequencing input was naive CD8+ T cells from PBMCs. The receptor's source is a man aged 18 to 30 in good health. Some clones in this sample may be carry-over from other donors' samples. The chain recombines TRBV27 with TRBJ1-1; D is possibly TRBD1 (6 bases). This CDR3 is CASSGQLNTEAFF. The CDR3, as DNA: TGTGCCAGCAGTGGACAGCTGAACACTGAAGCTTTCTTT.